A single TCR beta chain is shown here with its context. The CDR3 consists of 15 residues. Deletions cut 6 bases from V and 7 bases from J, with 21 bases between. The V gene's germline CDR1 is MDHEN and CDR2 SYDVKM. This sample is drawn from a study of blood T cell repertoires in COVID-19. Study-wide context: The analysed material was cDNA or gDNA that came from T cells, B-cell-depleted T cells, or PBMCs.

Original processing notes: Using reference gene primer amplification, nucleated cell counts were estimated. Generated by immunoSEQ multiplex PCR, the TCRdb table keeps only in-frame clones and is missing some. Clone size and V and J calls were adopted from that table, with D and trimming inferred from the DNA. Here the sample spans 150,000 to 200,000 clones, 85% to 90% being singletons. Seattle participants joined during active infection and were tracked over time. The chain employs TRBV28 and TRBJ1-2; a weak D match, TRBD1 (5 bases). The sequence was obtained from a woman in her 70s with COVID-19, enrolled during active disease. Sample: peripheral blood. This CDR3 reads CASSPGGLSRRGYTF. CDR3 nucleotides: TGTGCCAGCAGCCCGGGGGGGTTATCGCGTCGTGGCTACACCTTC.